This T cell receptor beta chain is from a study of control samples from healthy donors and cancer patients. Repertoires were generated with immunoSEQ multiplex PCR, while TCRdb's copy carries only in-frame clones and drops some. The sample holds just under 100,000 clones, approximately 95% seen once. This CDR3 is built from 13 residues. Trimming removed 6 bases from V and 8 bases from J, with 16 bases in between. This chain joins TRBV23-1 and TRBJ1-2; D is ambiguous. TRBV23-1 falls under the ORF class, with uncertain function. Sequenced input: blood. The receptor comes from a man between 18 and 29 years old in good health. The CDR3 loop is CASRVPSPRGYTF. The CDR3 nucleotides are TGCGCCAGCAGGGTCCCCTCGCCCCGGGGCTACACCTTC.